These T cell receptor beta chains were read from a single sample in a study of T cells in Graves' hyperthyroidism and ophthalmopathy. TCRdb used MiXCR to reprocess the multiplex PCR reads, holding one entry per CDR3 protein. Of around 610,000 distinct CDR3 sequences listed, about 15% are singletons. The sequencing input was blood. The receptor set was obtained from a woman in her thirties or forties with Graves' ophthalmopathy. Both conserved end residues are part of each CDR3. Fields, in order: D gene, J gene, clone size, V gene, CDR3 length, CDR3 DNA, CDR3 protein. The D gene is left open where the match is weak. The listing skips clone size in some rows; elsewhere it reads once, few, many or a size class.

TRBD1,TRBJ1-2,.,TRBV6-2/TRBV6-3,14,TGTGCCAGCAGTGCCGGGACAGGGGGCAATGGCTACACCTTC,CASSAGTGGNGYTF
.,TRBJ2-7,many,TRBV25-1,11,TGTGCTACGGGGGCCCACTACGAGCAGTACTTC,CATGAHYEQYF
.,TRBJ2-7,.,TRBV28,13,TGTGCCAGCATGAGGCGACCCTTCTACGAGCAGTACTTC,CASMRRPFYEQYF
.,TRBJ2-5,many,TRBV6-2/TRBV6-3,13,TGTGCCAGCAGCCGGACCTTTCAAGAGACCCAGTACTTC,CASSRTFQETQYF
TRBD1,TRBJ1-5,.,TRBV20-1,15,TGCAGTGCTAGTAGGGGACAGGGCAAAAATCAGCCCCAGCATTTT,CSASRGQGKNQPQHF
.,TRBJ2-7,many,TRBV7-2,16,TGTGCCAGCAGTCCTCATTACGGGGCGGACTCCTACGAGCAGTACTTC,CASSPHYGADSYEQYF
.,TRBJ2-7,.,TRBV11-2,14,TGTGCCAGCAGCTCATACGGACAGTCCTACGAGCAGTACTTC,CASSSYGQSYEQYF
.,TRBJ1-1,few,TRBV7-9,14,TGTGCCAGCAGAGAAGCAGGGATAGACTCTGAAGCTTTCTTT,CASREAGIDSEAFF
.,TRBJ1-1,many,TRBV24-1,13,TGTGCCACCAGGCTTACAGAGAACACTGAAGCTTTCTTT,CATRLTENTEAFF
.,TRBJ2-7,.,TRBV7-2,14,TGTGCCAGCAGTTCTCGTGCAGGCTCCTACGAGCAGTACTTC,CASSSRAGSYEQYF
TRBD1,TRBJ2-7,few,TRBV10-3,14,TGTGCCATCAGCGGACAGGAGATGGGCTACGAGCAGTACTTC,CAISGQEMGYEQYF
.,TRBJ1-2,many,TRBV28,13,TGTGCCAGCAGTTTTGCCAGGGGTTATGGCTACACCTTC,CASSFARGYGYTF
TRBD1,TRBJ2-2,many,TRBV7-2,18,TGTGCCAGCAGCTTAGCGATGGAGACAGGGTTGAAGGCCGGGGAGCTGTTTTTT,CASSLAMETGLKAGELFF